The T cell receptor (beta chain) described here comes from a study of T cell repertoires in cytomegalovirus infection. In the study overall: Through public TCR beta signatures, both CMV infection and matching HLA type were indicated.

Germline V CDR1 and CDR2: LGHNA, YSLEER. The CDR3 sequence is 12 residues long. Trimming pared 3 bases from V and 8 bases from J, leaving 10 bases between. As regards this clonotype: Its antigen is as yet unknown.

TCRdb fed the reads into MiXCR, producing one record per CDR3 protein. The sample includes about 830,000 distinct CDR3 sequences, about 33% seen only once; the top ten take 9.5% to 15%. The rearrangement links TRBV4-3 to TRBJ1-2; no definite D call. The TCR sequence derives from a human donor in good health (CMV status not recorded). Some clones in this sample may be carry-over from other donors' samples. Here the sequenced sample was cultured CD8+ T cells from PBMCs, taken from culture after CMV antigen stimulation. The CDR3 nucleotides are TGCGCCAGCAGCCAGGGTCGGGAGGGCTACACCTTC. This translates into CASSQGREGYTF.